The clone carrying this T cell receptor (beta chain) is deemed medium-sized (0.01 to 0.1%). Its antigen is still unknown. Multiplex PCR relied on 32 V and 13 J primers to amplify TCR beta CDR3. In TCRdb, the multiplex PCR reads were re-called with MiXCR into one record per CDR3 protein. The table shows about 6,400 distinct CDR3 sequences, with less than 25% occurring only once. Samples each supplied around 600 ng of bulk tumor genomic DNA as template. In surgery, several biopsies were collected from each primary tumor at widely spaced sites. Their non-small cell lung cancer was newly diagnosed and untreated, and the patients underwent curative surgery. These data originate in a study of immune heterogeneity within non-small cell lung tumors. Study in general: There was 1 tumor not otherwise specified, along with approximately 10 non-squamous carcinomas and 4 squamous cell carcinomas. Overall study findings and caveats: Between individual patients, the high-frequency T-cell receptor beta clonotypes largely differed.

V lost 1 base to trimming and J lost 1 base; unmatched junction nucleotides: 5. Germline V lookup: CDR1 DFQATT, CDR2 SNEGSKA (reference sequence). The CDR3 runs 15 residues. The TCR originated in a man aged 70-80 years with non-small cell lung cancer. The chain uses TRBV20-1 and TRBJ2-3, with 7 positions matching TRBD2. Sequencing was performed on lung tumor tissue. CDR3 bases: TGCAGTGCTAGAGTCGCGCTAGCGGGCACAGATACGCAGTATTTT. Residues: CSARVALAGTDTQYF.